This T cell receptor (beta chain) was captured by sequencing in a study of tumor-infiltrating lymphocytes in primary liver carcinoma. About the study: Donors underwent surgery for histopathologically diagnosed primary liver carcinoma. Staged T1-T3 N0M0, the tumors had sizes that ranged from about 4.2 to 11 cm across. Per sample, productive TCRbeta reads numbered roughly 3.65 to 7.13 million, similar across tissue types. Broader study findings: Bulk unsorted samples prevented comparison of CD4+ and CD8+ repertoires.

CDR3 length: 14 residues. Alongside blood RNA obtained from unsorted whole blood, germline DNA was also extracted. Note on this clonotype: Antigen: not known. The junction does not match germline at one end; this may be a read error.

A constant-region primer primed TCR beta cDNA synthesis from 400 to 600 ng of total RNA. Each TCR beta library was derived from three nested multiplex PCR rounds that employed slightly modified ARM-PCR. It was with TRBV1-TRBV30 forward primers and a C-beta reverse primer that the first two PCR rounds were run, at roughly 10 cycles each. TCRdb reprocessed the multiplex PCR reads via MiXCR and lists one record per CDR3 protein. The table shows about 320,000 distinct CDR3 sequences, with roughly 60% occurring only once. Sequenced: peripheral blood. The receptor's source is a man aged 40-49 years with primary liver carcinoma and hepatitis B virus infection. J is TRBJ2-3 and V is TRBV12-3 or TRBV12-4; D is perhaps TRBD1 or TRBD2 (5 bases each). The CDR3 sequence: CASSATGGGDTKYF. The CDR3, as DNA: TGTGCCAGCAGTGCGACCGGTGGGGGTGATACGAAGTATTTT.